These T cell receptor beta chains were read from a single sample in a study of cytomegalovirus exposure and HLA in healthy donors. The table came from immunoSEQ multiplex PCR; TCRdb's copy has only in-frame clones and leaves some out. Across some 200,000 clones, the top ten clones capture 0.75% to 0.85% of the sample. Sample: PBMCs. These receptors all stem from a woman aged 18-29 years in good health and CMV-seropositive. The CDR3 runs from the conserved cysteine through the conserved F or W. The D gene is left open where the match is weak.

J | D | V | DNA | CDR3
TRBJ2-3 | TRBD2 | TRBV11-2 | TGTGCCAGCAGCTTACCACCCGGGAGGCCGGGAGATACGCAGTATTTT | CASSLPPGRPGDTQYF
TRBJ1-2 | TRBD1 | TRBV6-4 | TGTGCCAGCAGCGCCGAACAGGGGACCTATGGCTACACCTTC | CASSAEQGTYGYTF
TRBJ2-3 | NA | TRBV9 | TGTGCCAGCAGCGTAGAGCGCGGGGTCCTCACAGATACGCAGTATTTT | CASSVERGVLTDTQYF
TRBJ1-1 | NA | TRBV7-9 | TGTGCCAGCAGCTTATCCCGCGGGGAGACTGAAGCTTTCTTT | CASSLSRGETEAFF
TRBJ1-3 | NA | TRBV4-2 | TGTGCCAGCAGCCAAGATCCCGGGGATCCCGGAAACACCATATATTTT | CASSQDPGDPGNTIYF
TRBJ1-1 | TRBD1 | TRBV9 | TGTGCCAGCAGCGCGACAGGGGGGAGCACTGAAGCTTTCTTT | CASSATGGSTEAFF
TRBJ2-1 | NA | TRBV7-9 | TGTGCCAGCAGCTTATCACAGTCGTCCTCCTACAATGAGCAGTTCTTC | CASSLSQSSSYNEQFF
TRBJ2-6 | NA | TRBV7-4 | TGTGCCAGCAGCCCGCGGGGGCTAGCTGGGGCCAACGTCCTGACTTTC | CASSPRGLAGANVLTF
TRBJ2-7 | NA | TRBV7-9 | TGTGCCAGCAGCCCACGGGAAGGCCTGTTATACGAGCAGTACTTC | CASSPREGLLYEQYF
TRBJ2-1 | TRBD2 | TRBV6-8 | TGTGCCAGCAGTCCCGAGACTAGCGGGGGGTCCTACAATGAGCAGTTCTTC | CASSPETSGGSYNEQFF
TRBJ2-7 | NA | TRBV5-1 | TGCGCCAGCAGCTTAATCAGTTCCTACGAGCAGTACTTC | CASSLISSYEQYF
TRBJ2-7 | TRBD2 | TRBV9 | TGTGCCAGCAGCGGCATAGCGGGAGGGTACGAGCAGTACTTC | CASSGIAGGYEQYF
TRBJ2-7 | NA | TRBV13 | TGTGCCAGCGGCACGGGGTCTTCCTACGAGCAGTACTTC | CASGTGSSYEQYF
TRBJ2-5 | NA | TRBV30 | TGTGCCTGGAATCCGGGTAGCGAGACCCAGTACTTC | CAWNPGSETQYF
TRBJ1-2 | NA | TRBV7-8 | TGTGCCAGCAGCCAAGGACAGATTGACCATGGCTACACCTTC | CASSQGQIDHGYTF
TRBJ2-7 | NA | TRBV27 | TGTGCCAGCAGTTTATTGGTAGGGGGAGCGAACGAGCAGTACTTC | CASSLLVGGANEQYF
TRBJ2-1 | TRBD2 | TRBV7-6 | TGTGCCAGCAGCAGCAGAGCGGGAGGTTCCTACAATGAGCAGTTCTTC | CASSSRAGGSYNEQFF
TRBJ1-5 | NA | TRBV7-2 | TGTGCCAGCAGCTTATCAGGAAATAGCAATCAGCCCCAGCATTTT | CASSLSGNSNQPQHF
TRBJ1-2 | TRBD1 | TRBV28 | TGTGCCAGCAGGATGATGACAGGGAACTATGGCTACACCTTC | CASRMMTGNYGYTF
TRBJ2-7 | NA | TRBV6-1 | TGTGCCAGCAGTGAATCGAGTCGAGGCGAGCAGTACTTC | CASSESSRGEQYF
TRBJ2-7 | NA | TRBV5-1 | TGCGCCAGCAGCCCAACTGCAACCTACGAGCAGTACTTC | CASSPTATYEQYF
TRBJ1-3 | TRBD1 | TRBV15 | TGTGCCACCAGCCCCTGGGACAGCTTTATCTCTGGAAACACCATATATTTT | CATSPWDSFISGNTIYF